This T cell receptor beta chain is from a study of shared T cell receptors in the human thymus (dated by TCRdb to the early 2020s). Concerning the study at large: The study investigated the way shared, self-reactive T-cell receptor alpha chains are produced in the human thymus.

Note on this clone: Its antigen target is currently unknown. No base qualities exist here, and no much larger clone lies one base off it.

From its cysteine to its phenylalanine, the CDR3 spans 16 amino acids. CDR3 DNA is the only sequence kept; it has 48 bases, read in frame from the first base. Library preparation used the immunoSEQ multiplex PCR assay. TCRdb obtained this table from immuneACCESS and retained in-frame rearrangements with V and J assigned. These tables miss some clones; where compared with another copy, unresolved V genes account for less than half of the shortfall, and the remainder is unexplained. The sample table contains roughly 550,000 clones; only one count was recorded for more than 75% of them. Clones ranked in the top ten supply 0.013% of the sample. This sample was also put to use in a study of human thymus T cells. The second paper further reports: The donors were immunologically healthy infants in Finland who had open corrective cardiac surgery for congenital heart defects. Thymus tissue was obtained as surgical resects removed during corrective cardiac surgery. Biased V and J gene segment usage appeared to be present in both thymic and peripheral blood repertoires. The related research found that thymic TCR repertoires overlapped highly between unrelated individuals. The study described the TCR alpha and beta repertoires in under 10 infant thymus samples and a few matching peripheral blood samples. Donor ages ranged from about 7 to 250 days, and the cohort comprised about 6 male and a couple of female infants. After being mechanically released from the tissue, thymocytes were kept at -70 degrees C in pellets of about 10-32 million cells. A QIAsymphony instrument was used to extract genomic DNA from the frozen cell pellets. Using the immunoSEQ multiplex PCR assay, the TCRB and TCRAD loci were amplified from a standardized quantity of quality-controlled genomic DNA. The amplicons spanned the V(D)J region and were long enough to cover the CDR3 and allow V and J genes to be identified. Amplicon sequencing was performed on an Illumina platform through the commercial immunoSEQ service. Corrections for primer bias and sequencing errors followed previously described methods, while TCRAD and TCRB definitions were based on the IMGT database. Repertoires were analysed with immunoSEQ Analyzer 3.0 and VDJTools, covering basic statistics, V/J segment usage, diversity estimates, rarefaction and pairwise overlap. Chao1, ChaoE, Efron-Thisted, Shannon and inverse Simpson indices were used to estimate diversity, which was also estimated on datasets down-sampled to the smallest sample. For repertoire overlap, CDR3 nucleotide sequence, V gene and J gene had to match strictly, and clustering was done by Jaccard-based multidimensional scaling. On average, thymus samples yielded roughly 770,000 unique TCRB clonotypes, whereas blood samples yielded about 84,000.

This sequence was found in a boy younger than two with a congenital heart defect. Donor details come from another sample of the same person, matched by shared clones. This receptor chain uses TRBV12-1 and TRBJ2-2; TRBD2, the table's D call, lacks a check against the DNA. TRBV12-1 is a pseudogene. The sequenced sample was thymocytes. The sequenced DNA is TGTGCCAGCAGCTTCGGGACTAGCGGGACGGGCGGGGAGCTGTTTTTT. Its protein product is CASSFGTSGTGGELFF.